A single sample gave rise to the 3 T cell receptor beta chains below, sequenced in a study. Clones were sequenced by immunoSEQ multiplex PCR, and TCRdb holds only the in-frame ones, with some missing. This table holds about 68,000 clones, 90% to 95% found once. Sequencing was performed on PBMCs. These receptors came from a man aged 35-49 years with rheumatoid arthritis.

The V call is TRBV18, the J call TRBJ2-5; D uncertain. This CDR3 spans 15 amino acids. Trimming removed 2 bases at V and 4 bases at J, with 14 bases between. Germline V gene lookup returns CDR1 KGHSH and CDR2 LQKENI. This CDR3 reads CASSPVTSTRETQYF. CDR3 in DNA: TGTGCCAGCTCACCAGTAACCTCAACTCGAGAGACCCAGTACTTC.

This clone showed up just a few times. The chain employs TRBV14 and TRBJ2-7; D gene unclear. Germline V gene data show CDR1 as SGHDN and CDR2 as FVKESK. The CDR3 is made up of 13 amino acids. V lost 1 base and J lost 3, with 7 bases in between. CDR3 loop: CASSQGHNYEQYF. The CDR3 nucleotides read TGTGCCAGCAGCCAAGGACATAACTACGAGCAGTACTTC.

The CDR3 region is CASSLGGAGAFF. CDR3 coding DNA: TGCGCCAGCAGCCTCGGCGGGGCTGGGGCTTTCTTT. The rearrangement uses TRBV5-1 and TRBJ1-1, with D perhaps TRBD1 (5 bases). In germline, CDR1 is SGHRS, CDR2 YFSETQ. The CDR3 consists of 12 residues. Trimming took off 4 bases at V and 11 bases at J, with 15 bases between the two ends.